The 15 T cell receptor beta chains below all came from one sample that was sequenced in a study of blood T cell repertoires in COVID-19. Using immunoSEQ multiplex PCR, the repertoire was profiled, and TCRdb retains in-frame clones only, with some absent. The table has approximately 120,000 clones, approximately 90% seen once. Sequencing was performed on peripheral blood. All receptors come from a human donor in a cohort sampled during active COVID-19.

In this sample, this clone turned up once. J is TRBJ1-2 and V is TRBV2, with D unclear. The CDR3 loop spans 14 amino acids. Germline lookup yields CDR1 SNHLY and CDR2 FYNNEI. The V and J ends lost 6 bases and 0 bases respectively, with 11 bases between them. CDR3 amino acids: CASRAAAANYGYTF. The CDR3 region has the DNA TGTGCCAGCAGGGCGGCCGCAGCTAACTATGGCTACACCTTC.

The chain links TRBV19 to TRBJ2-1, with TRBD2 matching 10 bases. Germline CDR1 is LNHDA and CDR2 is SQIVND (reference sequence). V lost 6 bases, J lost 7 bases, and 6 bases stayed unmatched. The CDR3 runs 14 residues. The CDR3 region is CASSPLAGMNEQFF. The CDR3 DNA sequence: TGTGCCAGTAGCCCACTAGCGGGAATGAATGAGCAGTTCTTC.

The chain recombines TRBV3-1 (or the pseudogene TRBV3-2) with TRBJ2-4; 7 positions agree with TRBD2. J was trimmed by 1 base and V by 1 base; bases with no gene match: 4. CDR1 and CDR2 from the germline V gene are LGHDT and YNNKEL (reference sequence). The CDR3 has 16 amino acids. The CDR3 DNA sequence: TGTGCCAGCAGCCAAGGTGGGGGGGTGGCCAAAAACATTCAGTACTTC. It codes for CASSQGGGVAKNIQYF.

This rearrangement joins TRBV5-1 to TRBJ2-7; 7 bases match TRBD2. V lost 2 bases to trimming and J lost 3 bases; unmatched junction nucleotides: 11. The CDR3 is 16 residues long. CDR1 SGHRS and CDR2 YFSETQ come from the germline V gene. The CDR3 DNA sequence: TGCGCCAGCAGCTTTGCTCCTAGCGGTAAACTCTACGAGCAGTACTTC. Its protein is CASSFAPSGKLYEQYF.

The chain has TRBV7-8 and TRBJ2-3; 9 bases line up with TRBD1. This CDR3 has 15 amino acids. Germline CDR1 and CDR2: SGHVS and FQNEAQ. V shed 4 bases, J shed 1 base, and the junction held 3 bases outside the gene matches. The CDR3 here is CASSSTGGRTDTQYF. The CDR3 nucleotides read TGTGCCAGCAGCTCCACAGGGGGCCGCACAGATACGCAGTATTTT.

The CDR3 DNA is TGCGCCAGCAGCAACCAACAGGGATCTAATGAAAAACTGTTTTTT. This sequence encodes CASSNQQGSNEKLFF. The rearrangement uses TRBV5-1 and TRBJ1-4, with a possible D match to TRBD1 (6 bases). CDR1 is SGHRS, CDR2 YFSETQ, per germline. Trimming left V 4 bases short and J 3 bases short, with 13 bases between. The CDR3 runs to 15 residues.

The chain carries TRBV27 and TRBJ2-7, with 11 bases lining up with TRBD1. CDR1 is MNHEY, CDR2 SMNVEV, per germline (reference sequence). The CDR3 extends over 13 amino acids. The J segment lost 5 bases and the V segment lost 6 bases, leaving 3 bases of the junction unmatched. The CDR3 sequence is CASRRTGGDEQYF. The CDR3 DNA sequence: TGTGCCAGCAGAAGGACAGGGGGCGACGAGCAGTACTTC.

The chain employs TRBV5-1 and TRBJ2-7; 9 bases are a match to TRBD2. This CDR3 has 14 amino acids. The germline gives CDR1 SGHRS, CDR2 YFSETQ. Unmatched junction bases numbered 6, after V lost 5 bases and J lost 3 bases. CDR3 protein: CASSKTSGNYEQYF. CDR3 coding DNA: TGCGCCAGCAGTAAGACTAGCGGAAACTACGAGCAGTACTTC.

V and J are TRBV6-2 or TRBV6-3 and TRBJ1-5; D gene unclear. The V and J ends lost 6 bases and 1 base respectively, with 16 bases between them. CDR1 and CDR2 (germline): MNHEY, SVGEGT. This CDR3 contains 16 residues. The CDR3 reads CASSPWATASNQPQHF. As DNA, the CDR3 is TGTGCCAGCAGCCCCTGGGCTACGGCGAGCAATCAGCCCCAGCATTTT.

CDR3: CASSSKAHQGTTEAFF. The DNA for the CDR3 is TGTGCCAGCAGCTCCAAGGCGCATCAGGGAACAACTGAAGCTTTCTTT. V gene TRBV5-5 combines with J gene TRBJ1-1, with a possible D match to TRBD1 (5 bases). V was shortened by 3 bases and J by 5 bases, with 20 bases between the two germline ends. The CDR3 sequence is 16 residues long. Germline V lookup: CDR1 SGHKS, CDR2 YYEKEE (reference sequence).

In nucleotides, the CDR3 is TGTGCCAGCAGCTTAGTGGGGCCGCCAAATCAGCCCCAGCATTTT. Translating gives CASSLVGPPNQPQHF. The gene calls are TRBV7-9 and TRBJ1-5; D may be TRBD1 (5 bases). This CDR3 has 15 amino acids. The V end was cut by 1 base, the J end by 4 bases, with 11 bases between. Germline CDR1 SEHNR, CDR2 FQNEAQ (reference sequence).

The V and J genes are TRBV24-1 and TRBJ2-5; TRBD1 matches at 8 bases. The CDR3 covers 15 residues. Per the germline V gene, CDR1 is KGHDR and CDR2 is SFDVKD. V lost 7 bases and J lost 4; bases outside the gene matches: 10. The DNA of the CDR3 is TGTGCCACCAGCAACACGCAGGGGGCGGGAGAGACCCAGTACTTC. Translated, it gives CATSNTQGAGETQYF.

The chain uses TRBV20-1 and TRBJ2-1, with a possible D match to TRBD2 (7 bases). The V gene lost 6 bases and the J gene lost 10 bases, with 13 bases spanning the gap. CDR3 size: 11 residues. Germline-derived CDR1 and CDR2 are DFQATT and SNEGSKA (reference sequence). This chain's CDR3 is CSAGGRGEQFF. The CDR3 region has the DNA TGCAGTGCAGGGGGGAGGGGAGAGCAGTTCTTC.

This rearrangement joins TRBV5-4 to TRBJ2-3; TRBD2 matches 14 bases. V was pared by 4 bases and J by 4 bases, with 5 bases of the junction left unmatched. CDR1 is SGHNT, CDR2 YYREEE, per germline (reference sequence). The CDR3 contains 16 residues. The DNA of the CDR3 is TGTGCCAGCAGCCCTGGGACTAGCGGGAGAGCAGATACGCAGTATTTT. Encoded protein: CASSPGTSGRADTQYF. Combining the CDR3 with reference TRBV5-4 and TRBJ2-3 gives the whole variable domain ETGVTQSPTHLIKTRGQQVTLRCSSQSGHNTVSWYQQALGQGPQFIFQYYREEENGRGNFPPRFSGLQFPNYSSELNVNALELDDSALYLCASSPGTSGRADTQYFGPGTRLTVL.

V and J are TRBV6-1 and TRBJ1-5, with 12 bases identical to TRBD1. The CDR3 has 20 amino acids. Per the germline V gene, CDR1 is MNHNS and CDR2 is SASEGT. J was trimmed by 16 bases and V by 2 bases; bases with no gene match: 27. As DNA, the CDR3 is TGTGCCAGCAGTGAATTAATGGGGACAGGGGGCGCGGGGGGCTTCTCCCTACTACATTTT. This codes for CASSELMGTGGAGGFSLLHF.